This T cell receptor (beta chain) came from a study of OX40 agonist ivuxolimab in advanced cancers. Measured with immunoSEQ multiplex PCR; TCRdb has only the in-frame clones, and not every one. Of roughly 24,000 clones detected, 79% appear once; the ten largest clones hold 25%. This CDR3 has 15 amino acids. Unmatched junction bases numbered 2, after V lost 4 bases and J lost 1 base. The germline V gene has CDR1 SGHTA and CDR2 FQGTGA. This clonotype originated in an adult with an advanced solid tumor such as melanoma, head and neck, liver or kidney cancer. The genes are TRBV7-3 and TRBJ2-3; 10 positions agree with TRBD2. The specimen was CD4+ or CD8+ T cells sorted from blood, collected in a trial of the OX40 agonist ivuxolimab. As DNA, the CDR3 is TGTGCCAGCAGCTCGGGGACTAGCGGCACAGATACGCAGTATTTT. Amino acid sequence: CASSSGTSGTDTQYF.